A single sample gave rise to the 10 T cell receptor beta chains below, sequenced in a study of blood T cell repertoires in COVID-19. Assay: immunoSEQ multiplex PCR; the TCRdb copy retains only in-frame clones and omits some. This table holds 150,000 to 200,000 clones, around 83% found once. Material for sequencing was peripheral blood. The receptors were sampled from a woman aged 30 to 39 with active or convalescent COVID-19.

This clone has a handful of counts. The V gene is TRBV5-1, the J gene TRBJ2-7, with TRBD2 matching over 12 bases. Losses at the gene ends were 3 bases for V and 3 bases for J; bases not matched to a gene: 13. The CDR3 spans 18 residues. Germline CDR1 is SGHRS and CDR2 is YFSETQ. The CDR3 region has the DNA TGCGCCAGCAGCTCCCGCGGACTAGCGGGAAGTGGGGGCTACGAGCAGTACTTC. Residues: CASSSRGLAGSGGYEQYF.

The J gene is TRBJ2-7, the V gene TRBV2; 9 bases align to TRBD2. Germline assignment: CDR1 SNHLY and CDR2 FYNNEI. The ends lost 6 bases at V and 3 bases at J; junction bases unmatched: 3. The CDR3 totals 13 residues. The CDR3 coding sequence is TGTGCCAGCAGCCCACTAGCGGGCTACGAGCAGTACTTC. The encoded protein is CASSPLAGYEQYF.

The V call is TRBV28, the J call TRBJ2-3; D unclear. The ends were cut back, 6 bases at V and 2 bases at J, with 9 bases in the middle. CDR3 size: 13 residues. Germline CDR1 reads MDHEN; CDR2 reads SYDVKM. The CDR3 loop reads CASSRRPTDTQYF. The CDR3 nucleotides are TGTGCCAGCAGCCGGAGACCCACAGATACGCAGTATTTT. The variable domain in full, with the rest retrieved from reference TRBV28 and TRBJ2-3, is DVKVTQSSRYLVKRTGEKVFLECVQDMDHENMFWYRQDPGLGLRLIYFSYDVKMKEKGDIPEGYSVSREKKERFSLILESASTNQTSMYLCASSRRPTDTQYFGPGTRLTVL.

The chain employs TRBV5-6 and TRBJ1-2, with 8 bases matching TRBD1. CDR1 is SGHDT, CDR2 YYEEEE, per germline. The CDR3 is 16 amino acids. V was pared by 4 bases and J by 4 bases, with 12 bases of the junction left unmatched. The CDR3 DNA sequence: TGTGCCAGCAGCGCCATATCAGGGGGCCTTGGCTATGGCTACACCTTC. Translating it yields CASSAISGGLGYGYTF.

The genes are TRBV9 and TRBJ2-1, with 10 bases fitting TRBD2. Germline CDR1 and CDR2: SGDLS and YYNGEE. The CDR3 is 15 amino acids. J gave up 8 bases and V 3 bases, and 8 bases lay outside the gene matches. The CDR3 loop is CASSGLSGGIDEQFF. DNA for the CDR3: TGTGCCAGCAGCGGCCTTAGCGGGGGGATAGATGAGCAGTTCTTC. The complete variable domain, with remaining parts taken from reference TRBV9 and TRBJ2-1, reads DSGVTQTPKHLITATGQRVTLRCSPRSGDLSVYWYQQSLDQGLQFLIQYYNGEERAKGNILERFSAQQFPDLHSELNLSSLELGDSALYFCASSGLSGGIDEQFFGPGTRLTVL.

For the CDR3, the DNA is TGCGCCAGCAGCTCTGTAGCGAATACAGATACGCAGTATTTT. Residues: CASSSVANTDTQYF. This chain joins TRBV5-1 and TRBJ2-3; D might be TRBD2 (5 bases). This CDR3 comprises 14 residues. The germline gives CDR1 SGHRS, CDR2 YFSETQ. The V and J ends lost 3 bases and 3 bases respectively, with 11 bases between them.

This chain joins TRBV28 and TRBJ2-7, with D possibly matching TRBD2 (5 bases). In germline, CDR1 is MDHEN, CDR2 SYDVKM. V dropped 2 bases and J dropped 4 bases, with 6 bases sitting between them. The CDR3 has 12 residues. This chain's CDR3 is CASSLRDYEQYF. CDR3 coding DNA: TGTGCCAGCAGTTTACGGGATTACGAGCAGTACTTC.

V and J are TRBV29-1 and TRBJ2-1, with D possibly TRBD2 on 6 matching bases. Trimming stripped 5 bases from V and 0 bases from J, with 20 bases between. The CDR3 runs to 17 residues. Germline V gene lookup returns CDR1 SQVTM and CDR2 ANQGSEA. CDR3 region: CSVSPPGLHSSYNEQFF. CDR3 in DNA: TGCAGCGTTTCTCCACCGGGACTCCACTCCTCCTACAATGAGCAGTTCTTC.

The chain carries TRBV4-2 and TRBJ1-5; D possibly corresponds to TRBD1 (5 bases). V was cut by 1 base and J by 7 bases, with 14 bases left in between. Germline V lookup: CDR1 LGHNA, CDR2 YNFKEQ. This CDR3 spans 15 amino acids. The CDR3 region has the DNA TGTGCCAGCAGCCAAGTAATAGGTAAGGGGCAGCCCCAGCATTTT. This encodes CASSQVIGKGQPQHF.

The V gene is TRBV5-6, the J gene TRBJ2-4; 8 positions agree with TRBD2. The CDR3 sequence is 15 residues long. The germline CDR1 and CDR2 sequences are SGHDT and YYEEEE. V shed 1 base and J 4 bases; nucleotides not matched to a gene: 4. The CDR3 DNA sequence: TGTGCCAGCAGCTTGTTCGAGCGGGAGAAAAACATTCAGTACTTC. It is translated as CASSLFEREKNIQYF.